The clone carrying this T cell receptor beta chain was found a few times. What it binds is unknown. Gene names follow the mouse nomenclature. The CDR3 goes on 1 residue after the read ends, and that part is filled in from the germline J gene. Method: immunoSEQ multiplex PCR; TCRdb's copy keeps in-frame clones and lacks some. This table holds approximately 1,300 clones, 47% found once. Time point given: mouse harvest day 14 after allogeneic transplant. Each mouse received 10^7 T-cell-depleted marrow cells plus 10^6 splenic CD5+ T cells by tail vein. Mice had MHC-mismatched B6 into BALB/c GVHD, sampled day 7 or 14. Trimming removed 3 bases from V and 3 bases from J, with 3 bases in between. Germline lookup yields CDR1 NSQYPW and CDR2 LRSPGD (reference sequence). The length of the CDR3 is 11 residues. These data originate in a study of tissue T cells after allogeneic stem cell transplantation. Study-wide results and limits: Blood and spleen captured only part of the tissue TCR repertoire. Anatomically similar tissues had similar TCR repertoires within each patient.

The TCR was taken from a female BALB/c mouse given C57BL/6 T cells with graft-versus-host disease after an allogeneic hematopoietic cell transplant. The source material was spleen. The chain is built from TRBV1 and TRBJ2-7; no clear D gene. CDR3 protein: CTCSAVYEQYF. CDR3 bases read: TGCACCTGCAGTGCCGTCTATGAACAGTAC. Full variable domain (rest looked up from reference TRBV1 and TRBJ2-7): VTLLEQNPRWRLVPRGQAVNLRCILKNSQYPWMSWYQQDLQKQLQWLFTLRSPGDKEVKSLPGADYLATRVTDTELRLQVANMSQGRTLYCTCSAVYEQYFGPGTRLTVL.